The entry below gives a single T cell receptor beta chain sequence along with its context. The antigen is undetermined. TCRdb's table, derived via immunoSEQ multiplex PCR, lists solely in-frame clones and lacks some. This sample has about 87,000 clones, with 88% found just once. The source of the sample is a study of T cell responses to AZD1222 COVID-19 vaccine. Study details: It was second doses at about 4 or about 12 weeks that were pooled. General study points: Regions 160-218 and 743-854 held dominance among vaccine-associated CD4 TCRs, which spanned spike. Only 5 or 6 people who got AZD1222 tested seropositive at baseline.

CDR1 and CDR2 from the germline V gene are SGDLS and YYNGEE. Trimming pared 6 bases from V and 0 bases from J, leaving 10 bases between. The CDR3 contains 14 residues. Sequencing was performed on peripheral blood, taken on day 0 of AZD1222 vaccination. The rearrangement links TRBV9 to TRBJ2-1; a weak D match, TRBD2 (6 bases). The sequence derives from an adult in good health. The CDR3 sequence: CASTLGSSYNEQFF. Here the CDR3 DNA reads TGTGCCAGCACCCTCGGGAGCTCCTACAATGAGCAGTTCTTC.